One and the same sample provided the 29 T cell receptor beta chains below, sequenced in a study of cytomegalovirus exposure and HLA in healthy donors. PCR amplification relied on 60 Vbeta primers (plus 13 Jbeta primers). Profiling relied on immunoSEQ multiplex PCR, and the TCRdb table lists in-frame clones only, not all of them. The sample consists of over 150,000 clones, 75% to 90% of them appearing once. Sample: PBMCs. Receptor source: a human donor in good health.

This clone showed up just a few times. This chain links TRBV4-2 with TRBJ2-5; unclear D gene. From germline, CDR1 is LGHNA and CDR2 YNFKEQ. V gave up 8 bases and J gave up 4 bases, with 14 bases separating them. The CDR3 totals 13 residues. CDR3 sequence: CASVRTPGETQYF. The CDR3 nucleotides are TGTGCCAGCGTCCGTACCCCGGGAGAGACCCAGTACTTC.

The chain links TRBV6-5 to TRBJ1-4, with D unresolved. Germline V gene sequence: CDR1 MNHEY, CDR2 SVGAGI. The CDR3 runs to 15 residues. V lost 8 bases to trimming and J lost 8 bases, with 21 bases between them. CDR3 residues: CASGITLSSGEKLFF. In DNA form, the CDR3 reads TGTGCCAGCGGAATCACTCTAAGTTCGGGAGAAAAACTGTTTTTT.

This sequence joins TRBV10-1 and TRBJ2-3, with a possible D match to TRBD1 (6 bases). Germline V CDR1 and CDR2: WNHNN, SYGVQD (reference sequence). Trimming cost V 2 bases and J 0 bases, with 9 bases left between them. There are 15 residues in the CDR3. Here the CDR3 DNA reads TGCGCCAGCAGTGAGAGGGACATCAGCACAGATACGCAGTATTTT. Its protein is CASSERDISTDTQYF.

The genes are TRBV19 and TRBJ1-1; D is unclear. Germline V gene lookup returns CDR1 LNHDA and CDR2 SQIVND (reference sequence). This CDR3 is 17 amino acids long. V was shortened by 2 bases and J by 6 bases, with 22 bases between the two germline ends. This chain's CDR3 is CASSITRPEGRGPEAFF. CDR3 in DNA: TGTGCCAGTAGTATAACTCGTCCGGAGGGCCGAGGGCCTGAAGCTTTCTTT.

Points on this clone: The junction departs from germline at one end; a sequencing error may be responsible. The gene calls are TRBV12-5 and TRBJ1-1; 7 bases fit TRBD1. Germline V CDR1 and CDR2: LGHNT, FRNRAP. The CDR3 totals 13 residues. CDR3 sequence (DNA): TGTGCTAGTGGCTTGGGACAGCCCTGTGAGGCTTTCTTT. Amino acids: CASGLGQPCEAFF.

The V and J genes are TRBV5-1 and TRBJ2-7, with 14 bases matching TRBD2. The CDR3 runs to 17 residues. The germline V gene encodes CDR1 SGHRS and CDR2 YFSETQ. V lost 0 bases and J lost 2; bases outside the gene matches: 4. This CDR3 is CASSLAKTSGGAYEQYF. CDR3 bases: TGCGCCAGCAGCTTGGCGAAGACTAGCGGGGGGGCCTACGAGCAGTACTTC. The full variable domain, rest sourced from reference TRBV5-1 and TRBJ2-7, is KAGVTQTPRYLIKTRGQQVTLSCSPISGHRSVSWYQQTPGQGLQFLFEYFSETQRNKGNFPGRFSGRQFSNSRSEMNVSTLELGDSALYLCASSLAKTSGGAYEQYFGPGTRLTVT.

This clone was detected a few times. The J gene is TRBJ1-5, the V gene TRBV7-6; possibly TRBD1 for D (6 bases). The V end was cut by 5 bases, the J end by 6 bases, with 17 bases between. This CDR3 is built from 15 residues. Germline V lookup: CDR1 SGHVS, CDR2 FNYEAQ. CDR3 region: CASSDYRERGQPQHF. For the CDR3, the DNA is TGTGCCAGCAGCGACTACAGGGAAAGGGGTCAGCCCCAGCATTTT.

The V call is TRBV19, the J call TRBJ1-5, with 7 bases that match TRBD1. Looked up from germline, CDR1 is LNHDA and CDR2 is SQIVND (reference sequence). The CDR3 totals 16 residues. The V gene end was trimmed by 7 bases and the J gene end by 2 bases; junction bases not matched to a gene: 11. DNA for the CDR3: TGTGCCAGTACTCACCTGGACAGGATGGGCAATCAGCCCCAGCATTTT. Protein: CASTHLDRMGNQPQHF.

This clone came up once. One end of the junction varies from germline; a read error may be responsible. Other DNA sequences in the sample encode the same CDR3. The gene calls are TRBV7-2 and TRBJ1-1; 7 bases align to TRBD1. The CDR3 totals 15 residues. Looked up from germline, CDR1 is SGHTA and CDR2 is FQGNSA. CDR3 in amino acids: CASSSYRGGFPEAFF. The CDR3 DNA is TGTGCCAGCAGCTCGTACAGGGGTGGGTTCCCTGAGGCTTTCTTT. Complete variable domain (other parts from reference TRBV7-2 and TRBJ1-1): GAGVSQSPSNKVTEKGKDVELRCDPISGHTALYWYRQSLGQGLEFLIYFQGNSAPDKSGLPSDRFSAERTGGSVSTLTIQRTQQEDSAVYLCASSSYRGGFPEAFFGQGTRLTVV.

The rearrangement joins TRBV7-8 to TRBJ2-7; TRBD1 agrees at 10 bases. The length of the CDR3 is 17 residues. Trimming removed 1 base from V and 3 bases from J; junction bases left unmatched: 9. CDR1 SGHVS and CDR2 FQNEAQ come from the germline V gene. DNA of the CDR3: TGTGCCAGCAGCTTAGGTGTATCTGGGACAGGGGTCTACGAGCAGTACTTC. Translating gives CASSLGVSGTGVYEQYF.

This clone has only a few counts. CDR3 coding DNA: TGTGCCAGCAGCGCAGCCGGGACAGATGACTATGGCTACACCTTC. Translating it yields CASSAAGTDDYGYTF. The V call is TRBV5-6, the J call TRBJ1-2, with 7 bases identical to TRBD1. CDR3 length: 15 residues. Germline CDR1 SGHDT, CDR2 YYEEEE. With 4 bases clipped from V and 3 bases from J, the junction kept 9 bases outside the gene matches.

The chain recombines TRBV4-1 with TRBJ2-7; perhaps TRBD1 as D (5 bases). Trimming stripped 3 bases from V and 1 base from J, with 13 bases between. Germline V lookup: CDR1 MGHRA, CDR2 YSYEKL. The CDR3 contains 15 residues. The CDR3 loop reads CASSQGPTPSYEQYF. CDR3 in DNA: TGCGCCAGCAGCCAGGGGCCCACCCCTTCCTACGAGCAGTACTTC.

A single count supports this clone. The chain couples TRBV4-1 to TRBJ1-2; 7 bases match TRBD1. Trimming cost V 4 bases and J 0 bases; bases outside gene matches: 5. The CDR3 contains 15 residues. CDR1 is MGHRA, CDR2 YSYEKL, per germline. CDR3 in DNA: TGCGCCAGCAGCCCAGGGGGACTTTCTAACTATGGCTACACCTTC. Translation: CASSPGGLSNYGYTF.

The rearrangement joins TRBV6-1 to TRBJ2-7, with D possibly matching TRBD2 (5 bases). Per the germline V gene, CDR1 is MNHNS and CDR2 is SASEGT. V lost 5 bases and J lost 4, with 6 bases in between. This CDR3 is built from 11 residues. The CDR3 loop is CASSRLYEQYF. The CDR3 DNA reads TGTGCCAGCAGTCGACTATACGAGCAGTACTTC.

CDR3: CASSHDRGNGYTF. CDR3 coding DNA: TGCGCCAGCAGCCATGACAGGGGAAATGGCTACACCTTC. The genes are TRBV4-3 and TRBJ1-2, with TRBD1 matching over 8 bases. J gave up 6 bases and V 3 bases, and 3 bases lay outside the gene matches. Germline V gene lookup returns CDR1 LGHNA and CDR2 YSLEER. The CDR3 length is 13 residues.

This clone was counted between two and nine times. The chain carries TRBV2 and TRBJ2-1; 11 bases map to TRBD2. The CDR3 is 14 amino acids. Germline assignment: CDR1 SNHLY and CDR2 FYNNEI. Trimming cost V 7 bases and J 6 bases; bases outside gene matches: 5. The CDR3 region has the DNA TGTGCCAGCAATGTACTAGCGGGGGCCAATGAGCAGTTCTTC. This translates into CASNVLAGANEQFF.

The CDR3 spells CASSTGLAAYSYEQYF. In nucleotides, the CDR3 is TGTGCCAGCAGCACCGGACTAGCCGCATACTCCTACGAGCAGTACTTC. V gene TRBV7-9 combines with J gene TRBJ2-7; TRBD2 matches 8 bases. Germline V gene sequence: CDR1 SEHNR, CDR2 FQNEAQ (reference sequence). This CDR3 has 16 residues. The junction had 9 bases not matched to a gene; V was cut back by 5 bases and J by 0 bases.

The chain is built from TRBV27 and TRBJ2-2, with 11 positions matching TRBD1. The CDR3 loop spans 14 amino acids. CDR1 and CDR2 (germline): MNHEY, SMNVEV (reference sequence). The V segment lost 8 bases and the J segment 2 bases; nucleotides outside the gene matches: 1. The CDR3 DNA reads TGTGCCAGCGGGACAGGGGGAAACACCGGGGAGCTGTTTTTT. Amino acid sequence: CASGTGGNTGELFF.

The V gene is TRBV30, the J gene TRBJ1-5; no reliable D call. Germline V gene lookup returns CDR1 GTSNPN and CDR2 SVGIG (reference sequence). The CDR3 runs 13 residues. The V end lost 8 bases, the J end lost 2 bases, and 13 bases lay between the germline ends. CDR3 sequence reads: CAKGGGGNQPQHF. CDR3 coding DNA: TGTGCCAAAGGTGGCGGGGGCAATCAGCCCCAGCATTTT.

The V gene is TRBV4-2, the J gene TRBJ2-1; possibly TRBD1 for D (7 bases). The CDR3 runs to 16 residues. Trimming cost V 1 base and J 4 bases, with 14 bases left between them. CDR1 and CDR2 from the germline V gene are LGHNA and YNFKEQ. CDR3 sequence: CASSQVAAGGYNEQFF. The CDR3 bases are TGTGCCAGCAGCCAAGTCGCCGCAGGGGGGTACAATGAGCAGTTCTTC.

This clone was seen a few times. The CDR3 DNA is TGCGCCAGCAGCCCACAAACTGGAGACTCCTATGGCTACACCTTC. This gives the protein CASSPQTGDSYGYTF. V is TRBV4-3 and J is TRBJ1-2; D is undetermined. The CDR3 runs to 15 residues. Trimming took 4 bases from V and 4 from J, leaving 16 bases between them. CDR1 is LGHNA and CDR2 is YSLEER in the germline V gene.

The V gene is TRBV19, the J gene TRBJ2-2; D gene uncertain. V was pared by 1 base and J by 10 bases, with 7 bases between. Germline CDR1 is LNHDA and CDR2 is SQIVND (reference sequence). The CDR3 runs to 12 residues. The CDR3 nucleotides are TGTGCCAGTAGTATAGGACTTGTGGAGCTGTTTTTT. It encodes CASSIGLVELFF.

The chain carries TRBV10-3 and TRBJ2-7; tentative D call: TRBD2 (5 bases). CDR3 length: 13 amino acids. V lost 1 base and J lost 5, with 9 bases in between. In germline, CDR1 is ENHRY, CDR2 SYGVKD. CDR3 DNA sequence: TGTGCCATCAGTGAGTACGGGGTGGACGAGCAGTACTTC. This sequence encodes CAISEYGVDEQYF.

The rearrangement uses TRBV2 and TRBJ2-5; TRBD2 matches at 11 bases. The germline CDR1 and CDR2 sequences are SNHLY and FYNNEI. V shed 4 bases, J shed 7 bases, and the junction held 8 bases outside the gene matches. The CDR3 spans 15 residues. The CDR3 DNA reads TGTGCCAGCAGTGCCACTAGCGGGGGAGCACGGACCCAGTACTTC. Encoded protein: CASSATSGGARTQYF.

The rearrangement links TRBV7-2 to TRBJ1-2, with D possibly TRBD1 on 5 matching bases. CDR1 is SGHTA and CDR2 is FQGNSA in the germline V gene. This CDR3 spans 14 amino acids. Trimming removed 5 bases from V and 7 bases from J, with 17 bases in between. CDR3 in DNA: TGTGCCAGCAGCCCAGGGCAGGCTTGGCGTGGCTACACCTTC. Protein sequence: CASSPGQAWRGYTF.

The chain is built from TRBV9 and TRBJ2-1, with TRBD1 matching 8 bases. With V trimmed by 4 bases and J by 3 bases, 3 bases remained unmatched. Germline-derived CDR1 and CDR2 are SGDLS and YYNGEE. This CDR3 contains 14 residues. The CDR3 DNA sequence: TGTGCCAGCAGCCCCGGGACAGGCTACAATGAGCAGTTCTTC. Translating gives CASSPGTGYNEQFF. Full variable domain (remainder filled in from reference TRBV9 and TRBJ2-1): DSGVTQTPKHLITATGQRVTLRCSPRSGDLSVYWYQQSLDQGLQFLIQYYNGEERAKGNILERFSAQQFPDLHSELNLSSLELGDSALYFCASSPGTGYNEQFFGPGTRLTVL.

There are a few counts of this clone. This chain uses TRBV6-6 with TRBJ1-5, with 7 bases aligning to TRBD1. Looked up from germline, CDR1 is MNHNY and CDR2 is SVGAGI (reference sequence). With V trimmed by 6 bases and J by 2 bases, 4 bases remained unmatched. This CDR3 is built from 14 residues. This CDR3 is CASRDTGGNQPQHF. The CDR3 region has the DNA TGTGCCAGCAGGGACACAGGGGGCAATCAGCCCCAGCATTTT.

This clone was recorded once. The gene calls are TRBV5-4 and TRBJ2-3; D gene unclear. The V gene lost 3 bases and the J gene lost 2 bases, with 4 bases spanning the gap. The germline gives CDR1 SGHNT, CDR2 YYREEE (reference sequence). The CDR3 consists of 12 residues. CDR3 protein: CASSSITDTQYF. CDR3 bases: TGTGCCAGCAGCTCCATCACAGATACGCAGTATTTT.

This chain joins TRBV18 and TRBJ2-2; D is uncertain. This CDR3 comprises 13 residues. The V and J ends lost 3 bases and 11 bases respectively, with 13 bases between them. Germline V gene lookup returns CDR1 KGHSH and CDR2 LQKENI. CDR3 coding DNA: TGTGCCAGCTCACCTAGCCGAGCTGCTGAGCTGTTTTTT. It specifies CASSPSRAAELFF. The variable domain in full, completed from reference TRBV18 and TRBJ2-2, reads NAGVMQNPRHLVRRRGQEARLRCSPMKGHSHVYWYRQLPEEGLKFMVYLQKENIIDESGMPKERFSAEFPKEGPSILRIQQVVRGDSAAYFCASSPSRAAELFFGEGSRLTVL.